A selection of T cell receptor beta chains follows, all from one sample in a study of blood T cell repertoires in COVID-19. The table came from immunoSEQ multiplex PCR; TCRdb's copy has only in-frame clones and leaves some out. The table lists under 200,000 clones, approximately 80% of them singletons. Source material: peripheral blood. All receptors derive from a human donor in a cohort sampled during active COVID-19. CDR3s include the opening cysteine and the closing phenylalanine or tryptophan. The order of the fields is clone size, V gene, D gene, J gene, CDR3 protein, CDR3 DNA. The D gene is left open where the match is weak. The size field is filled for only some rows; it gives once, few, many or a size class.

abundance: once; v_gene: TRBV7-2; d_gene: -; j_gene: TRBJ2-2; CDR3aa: CASSLELAGTGELFF; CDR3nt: TGTGCCAGCAGCTTAGAGCTAGCAGGCACCGGGGAGCTGTTTTTT
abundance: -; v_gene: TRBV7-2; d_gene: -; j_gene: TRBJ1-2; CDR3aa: CASSSPDSLSNYGYTF; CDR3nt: TGTGCCAGCAGCTCCCCCGACAGTCTCTCTAACTATGGCTACACCTTC
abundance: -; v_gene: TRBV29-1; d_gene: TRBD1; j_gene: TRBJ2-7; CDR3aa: CSVDTGQGANYEQYF; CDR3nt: TGCAGCGTTGACACCGGACAGGGGGCTAATTACGAGCAGTACTTC
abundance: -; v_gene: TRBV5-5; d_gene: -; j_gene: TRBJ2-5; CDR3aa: CASSLVEGGTQYF; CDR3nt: TGTGCCAGCAGCTTGGTGGAAGGCGGGACCCAGTACTTC
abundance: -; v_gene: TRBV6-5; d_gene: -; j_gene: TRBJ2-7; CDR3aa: CASSLFERRGHEQYF; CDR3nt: TGTGCCAGCAGTTTGTTCGAACGTCGTGGCCACGAGCAGTACTTC
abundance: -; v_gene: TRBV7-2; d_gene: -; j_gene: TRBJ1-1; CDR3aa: CASSKGGTYHGEAFF; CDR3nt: TGTGCCAGCAGCAAGGGGGGGACATATCATGGGGAAGCTTTCTTT
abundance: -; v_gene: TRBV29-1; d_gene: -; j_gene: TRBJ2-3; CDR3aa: CSGHRGSGDTQYF; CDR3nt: TGCAGCGGTCACAGGGGAAGCGGGGATACGCAGTATTTT
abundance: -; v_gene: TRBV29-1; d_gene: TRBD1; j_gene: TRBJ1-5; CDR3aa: CSVEEDRDQPQHF; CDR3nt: TGCAGCGTTGAAGAGGACAGGGATCAGCCCCAGCATTTT
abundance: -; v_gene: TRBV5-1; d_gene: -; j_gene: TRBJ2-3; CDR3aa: CASSLKEGDTQYF; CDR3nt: TGCGCCAGCAGCCTTAAGGAGGGAGATACGCAGTATTTT
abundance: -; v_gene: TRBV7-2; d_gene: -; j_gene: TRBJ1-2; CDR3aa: CASSSPGQQGNGYTF; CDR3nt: TGTGCCAGCAGCTCCCCCGGACAGCAAGGGAATGGCTACACCTTC
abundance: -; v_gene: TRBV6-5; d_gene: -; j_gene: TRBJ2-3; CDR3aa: CASSLLLTDTQYF; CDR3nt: TGTGCCAGCAGTCTTCTACTCACAGATACGCAGTATTTT
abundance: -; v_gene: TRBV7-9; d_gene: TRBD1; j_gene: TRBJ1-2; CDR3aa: CASSLDLITTGVGYTF; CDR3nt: TGTGCCAGCAGCTTAGACTTAATTACTACAGGGGTTGGCTACACCTTC
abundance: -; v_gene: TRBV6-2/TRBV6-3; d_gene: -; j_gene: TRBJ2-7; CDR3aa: CASSTEFRDLYEQYF; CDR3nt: TGTGCCAGCAGTACAGAATTCCGGGACTTATACGAGCAGTACTTC
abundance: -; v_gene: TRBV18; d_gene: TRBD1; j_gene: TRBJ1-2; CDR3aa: CASSPRTGGGYTF; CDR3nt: TGTGCCAGCTCCCCGAGGACAGGGGGTGGCTACACCTTC
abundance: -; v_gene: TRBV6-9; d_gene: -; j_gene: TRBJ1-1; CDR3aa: CASSYYQGRCYSEAFF; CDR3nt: TGTGCCAGCAGTTATTACCAGGGTCGGTGCTACAGTGAAGCTTTCTTT
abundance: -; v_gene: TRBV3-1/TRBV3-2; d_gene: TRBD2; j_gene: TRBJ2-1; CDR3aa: CASSQWTSGTSNEQFF; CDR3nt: TGTGCCAGCAGCCAGTGGACTAGCGGGACCAGCAATGAGCAGTTCTTC
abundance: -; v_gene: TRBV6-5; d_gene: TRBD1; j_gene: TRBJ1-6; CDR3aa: CASTGTGKNSPLHF; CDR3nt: TGTGCCAGCACCGGGACAGGGAAGAATTCACCCCTCCACTTT
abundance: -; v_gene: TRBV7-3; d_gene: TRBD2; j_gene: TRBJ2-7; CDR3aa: CASSKTGREGGEQYF; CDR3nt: TGTGCCAGCAGCAAAACCGGACGGGAGGGAGGCGAGCAGTACTTC
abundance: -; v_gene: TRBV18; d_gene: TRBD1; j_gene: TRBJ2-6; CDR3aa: CASSPATGLGGANVLTF; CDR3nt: TGTGCCAGCTCACCCGCGACAGGGCTGGGAGGGGCCAACGTCCTGACTTTC
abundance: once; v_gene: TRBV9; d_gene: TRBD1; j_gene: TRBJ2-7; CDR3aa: CASSLRGTGAYEQYF; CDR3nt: TGTGCCAGCAGCTTAAGGGGGACAGGGGCCTACGAGCAGTACTTC
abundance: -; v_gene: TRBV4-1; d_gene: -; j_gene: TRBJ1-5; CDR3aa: CASSHLPGVNQPQHF; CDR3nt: TGCGCCAGCAGCCACCTCCCAGGGGTTAATCAGCCCCAGCATTTT
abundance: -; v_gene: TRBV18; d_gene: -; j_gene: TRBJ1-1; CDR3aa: CASSGGTDSTEAFF; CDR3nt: TGTGCCAGCTCCGGGGGAACAGACTCCACTGAAGCTTTCTTT
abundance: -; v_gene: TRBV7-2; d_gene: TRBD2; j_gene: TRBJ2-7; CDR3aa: CASSTSGRAGYEQYF; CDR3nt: TGTGCCAGCAGCACTAGCGGGAGGGCCGGGTACGAGCAGTACTTC
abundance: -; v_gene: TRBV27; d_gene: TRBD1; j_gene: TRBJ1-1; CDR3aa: CASSLLDRRNTEAFF; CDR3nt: TGTGCCAGCAGTTTATTGGACAGGAGGAACACTGAAGCTTTCTTT
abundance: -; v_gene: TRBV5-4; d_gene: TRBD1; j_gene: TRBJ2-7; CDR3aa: CASSSEGTGVYEQYF; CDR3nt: TGTGCCAGCAGCTCGGAGGGGACAGGAGTCTACGAGCAGTACTTC
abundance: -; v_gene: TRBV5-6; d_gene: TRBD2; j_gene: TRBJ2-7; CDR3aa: CASERGPSYEQYF; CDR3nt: TGTGCCAGCGAGCGGGGACCTTCTTACGAGCAGTACTTC
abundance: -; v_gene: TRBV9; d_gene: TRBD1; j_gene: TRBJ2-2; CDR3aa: CASSSPRGGSQNTGELFF; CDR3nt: TGTGCCAGCAGCTCTCCGAGAGGGGGCTCCCAGAACACCGGGGAGCTGTTTTTT
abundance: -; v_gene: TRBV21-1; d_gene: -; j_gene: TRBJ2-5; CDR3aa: CASKGLAGGHQETQYF; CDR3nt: TGTGCCAGCAAAGGACTAGCGGGAGGGCATCAAGAGACCCAGTACTTC
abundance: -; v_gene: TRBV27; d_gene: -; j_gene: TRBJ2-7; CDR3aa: CASRTSRDFPEQYF; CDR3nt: TGTGCCAGCAGAACAAGCCGGGATTTTCCCGAGCAGTACTTC
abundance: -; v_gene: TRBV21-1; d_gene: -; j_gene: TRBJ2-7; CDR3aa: CASSKGLLGRRKNYEQYF; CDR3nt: TGTGCCAGCAGCAAAGGTTTGTTGGGGCGGCGGAAGAACTACGAGCAGTACTTC
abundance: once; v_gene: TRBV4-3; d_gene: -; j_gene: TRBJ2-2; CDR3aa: CASSQKEEIGELFF; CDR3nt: TGCGCCAGCAGCCAAAAGGAGGAGATCGGGGAGCTGTTTTTT
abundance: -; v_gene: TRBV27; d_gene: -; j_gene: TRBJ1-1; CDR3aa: CASRELTANTEAFF; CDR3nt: TGTGCCAGCAGAGAACTGACAGCGAACACTGAAGCTTTCTTT
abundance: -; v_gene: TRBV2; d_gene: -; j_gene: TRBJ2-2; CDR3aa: CARGRAGELFF; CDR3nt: TGTGCCAGAGGGAGAGCCGGGGAGCTGTTTTTT
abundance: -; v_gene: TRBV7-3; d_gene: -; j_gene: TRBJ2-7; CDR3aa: CASSPQGTYEQYF; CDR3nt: TGTGCCAGCAGCCCACAGGGAACCTACGAGCAGTACTTC